This T cell receptor beta chain was documented in a study of monozygotic twins with inflammatory bowel disease. TCRdb processed the 5' RACE reads again and assigns one entry to each CDR3 protein, with no DNA. This table holds 400,000 to 500,000 distinct CDR3 sequences. Overall study findings and caveats: Sharing of clonotypes with others was lower in IBD patients than in healthy twins, and this was especially so with disease activity. A distinction between different T cell subtypes was not possible.

As regards this clonotype: Its antigen is not known.

This clonotype was sampled from a human donor with ulcerative colitis or Crohn's disease, or a healthy co-twin of an affected twin (not recorded which). The specimen was blood.

CDR3 sequence reads: CASSQGWPAKSTIYF. This rearrangement joins TRBV4-1 to TRBJ1-3. The length of the CDR3 is 15 residues. CDR1 MGHRA and CDR2 YSYEKL come from the germline V gene.